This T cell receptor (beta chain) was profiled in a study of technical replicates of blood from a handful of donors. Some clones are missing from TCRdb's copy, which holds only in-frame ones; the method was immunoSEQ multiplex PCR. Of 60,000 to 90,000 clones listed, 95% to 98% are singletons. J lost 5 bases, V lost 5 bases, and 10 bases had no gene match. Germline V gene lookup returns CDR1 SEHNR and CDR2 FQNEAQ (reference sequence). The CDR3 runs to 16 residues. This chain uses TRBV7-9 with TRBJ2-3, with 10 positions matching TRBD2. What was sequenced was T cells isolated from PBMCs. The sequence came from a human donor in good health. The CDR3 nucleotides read TGTGCCAGCAGCCCCGCCGGGATAGCGGGGGGAGATACGCAGTATTTT. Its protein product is CASSPAGIAGGDTQYF.